This TCR beta chain was recovered during a study of blood T cells in healthy people across ages. Using a J-beta primer mix together with a sample-barcoded 5' primer, a second PCR was run for roughly 6 to 11 cycles. TCRdb analysed the 5' RACE reads with MiXCR anew, one entry per CDR3 protein. The table records about 640,000 distinct CDR3 sequences, 58% of them present only once. The CDR3 runs 13 residues. V lost 2 bases and J 5 bases, leaving 12 bases between the germline ends. Germline V gives CDR1 DFQATT, CDR2 SNEGSKA (reference sequence). The receptor was derived from a man aged 60-69 years in good health. Sequencing was performed on blood. V is TRBV20-1 and J is TRBJ2-5, with TRBD2 as a possible D gene (6 bases). As DNA, the CDR3 is TGCAGTGCTAGATGGGACGCGGGGGAGACCCAGTACTTC. Its protein product is CSARWDAGETQYF.